These 24 T cell receptor beta chains originate from one sample sequenced in a study of metastatic and nonmetastatic thyroid tumors. TCRdb reassembled clones from the PCR reads with MiXCR. The sample holds around 37,000 clones, around 20% seen once. Every patient was untreated before thyroid surgery. The sample was blood. The origin of the receptors is a female donor with papillary thyroid cancer or a benign thyroid nodule (not recorded which). Some clones in this sample may be carry-over from other donors' samples.

This clone has more than one count but fewer than ten. Possible read error: a much larger clone is one base away. This chain connects TRBV7-6 to TRBJ1-1; no reliable D call. CDR3 length: 15 amino acids. Germline CDR1 SGHVS, CDR2 FNYEAQ. The CDR3 sequence is CASSLAESMNTEVFF. CDR3 nucleotide sequence: TGTGCCAGCAGCTTAGCTGAGTCCATGAACACTGAAGTTTTCTTT.

This clone is labeled medium-sized. V usage is TRBV6-1 and J usage is TRBJ2-7; perhaps TRBD2 as D (5 bases). Germline CDR1 MNHNS, CDR2 SASEGT. The CDR3 consists of 13 residues. Trimming stripped 6 bases from V and 2 bases from J, with 11 bases between. CDR3: CASRTSLAYEQYF. The CDR3 bases are TGTGCCAGCAGAACTAGTTTGGCCTACGAGCAGTACTTC.

This clone was seen only a few times. The V and J genes are TRBV6-1 and TRBJ2-7, with 7 bases matching TRBD1. V lost 6 bases, J lost 0 bases, and 5 bases stayed unmatched. Germline V gene lookup returns CDR1 MNHNS and CDR2 SASEGT. This CDR3 has 14 amino acids. The CDR3 region has the DNA TGTGCCAGCAGCCGACAGGGAAGCTCCTACGAGCAGTACTTC. It specifies CASSRQGSSYEQYF.

This clone has ten or more counts. The chain uses TRBV3-1 and TRBJ2-3; tentatively, D is TRBD1 or TRBD2 (5 bases each). The V end was cut by 3 bases, the J end by 11 bases, with 9 bases between. Germline loops: CDR1 LGHDT, CDR2 YNNKEL (reference sequence). CDR3 length equals 11 residues. CDR3 region: CASSQGPKQYF. The CDR3 DNA is TGTGCCAGCAGCCAGGGACCGAAGCAGTATTTT.

This clone appeared many times. The chain has TRBV19 and TRBJ1-2; tentative D call: TRBD1 (5 bases). The CDR3 sequence is 15 residues long. Germline V gene lookup returns CDR1 LNHDA and CDR2 SQIVND (reference sequence). The V end was cut by 7 bases, the J end by 0 bases, with 15 bases between. The DNA of the CDR3 is TGTGCCAGTACACGGGACCAGGCAGCTAACTATGGCTACACCTTC. Amino acid sequence: CASTRDQAANYGYTF. The variable domain in full, completed from reference TRBV19 and TRBJ1-2, reads DGGITQSPKYLFRKEGQNVTLSCEQNLNHDAMYWYRQDPGQGLRLIYYSQIVNDFQKGDIAEGYSVSREKKESFPLTVTSAQKNPTAFYLCASTRDQAANYGYTFGSGTRLTVV.

About this clone: The junction departs from the called germline gene at one end, perhaps through a read error. V is TRBV6-4 and J is TRBJ1-2; 7 bases match TRBD1. This CDR3 has 15 amino acids. Germline-derived CDR1 and CDR2 are MRHNA and SNTAGT. The CDR3, as DNA: TGTGCCAGCAGTGATTACCCGGGACAGAGCTATGTCTACACCTTC. It encodes CASSDYPGQSYVYTF.

The rearrangement joins TRBV4-1 to TRBJ2-5; 7 bases are shared with TRBD1. The DNA matches TRBJ2-1 better at its end, which makes the J call doubtful. The CDR3 sequence is 16 residues long. From germline, CDR1 is MGHRA and CDR2 YSYEKL. The CDR3 reads CASSQCGQAGLNEQFF. For the CDR3, the DNA is TGCGCCAGCAGCCAGTGCGGACAGGCGGGCCTCAATGAGCAGTTCTTC.

This clone has ten or more counts. The chain recombines TRBV27 with TRBJ2-1; D possibly corresponds to TRBD2 (5 bases). Trimming cost V 6 bases and J 3 bases, with 6 bases left between them. Germline values: CDR1 MNHEY, CDR2 SMNVEV (reference sequence). The CDR3 consists of 12 residues. The CDR3 is CASRGVYNEQFF. Written as DNA, the CDR3 is TGTGCCAGCAGGGGAGTCTACAATGAGCAGTTCTTC.

With regard to this clone: One end of the junction does not line up with germline, which may come from a read error. V usage is TRBV11-1 and J usage is TRBJ2-1; 9 nucleotides align to TRBD1. The CDR3 is made up of 15 amino acids. Germline-derived CDR1 and CDR2 are SGHAT and FQDESV (reference sequence). In DNA, the CDR3 is TGTGCCAGCAGCCCGGGACAGGGTAAGGGCAATGATCAGTTCTTC. This sequence encodes CASSPGQGKGNDQFF. The variable domain in full, with the rest retrieved from reference TRBV11-1 and TRBJ2-1, is EAEVAQSPRYKITEKSQAVAFWCDPISGHATLYWYRQILGQGPELLVQFQDESVVDDSQLPKDRFSAERLKGVDSTLKIQPAELGDSAMYLCASSPGQGKGNDQFFGPGTRLTVL.

This clone came up many times. This chain uses TRBV7-6 with TRBJ2-2; D call uncertain. V lost 6 bases and J 4 bases, leaving 9 bases between the germline ends. Germline V gives CDR1 SGHVS, CDR2 FNYEAQ. The CDR3 has 13 amino acids. The CDR3 is CASSYKVTGELFF. The CDR3 nucleotides are TGTGCCAGCAGTTACAAGGTCACCGGGGAGCTGTTTTTT.

This clone was counted at least ten times. CDR3: CASSFRKGLAVYEQYF. In nucleotides, the CDR3 is TGTGCCAGCAGCTTTCGGAAGGGACTAGCGGTCTACGAGCAGTACTTC. This chain links TRBV11-1 with TRBJ2-7, with 11 positions matching TRBD2. Germline V gives CDR1 SGHAT, CDR2 FQDESV (reference sequence). The CDR3 is 16 residues long. V shed 3 bases and J 3 bases; nucleotides not matched to a gene: 7.

This clone is labeled as medium-sized. V is TRBV6-1 and J is TRBJ1-5; weak D call: TRBD1 (5 bases). Per germline, CDR1 MNHNS and CDR2 SASEGT. The CDR3 runs to 14 residues. Trimming removed 4 bases from V and 4 bases from J, with 11 bases in between. The CDR3 loop is CASSADWGNQPQHF. Written as DNA, the CDR3 is TGTGCCAGCAGTGCGGACTGGGGGAATCAGCCCCAGCATTTT.

The rearrangement joins TRBV19 to TRBJ2-1, with D tentatively TRBD2 (5 bases). Germline V gene lookup returns CDR1 LNHDA and CDR2 SQIVND (reference sequence). The CDR3 has 15 amino acids. V was trimmed by 1 base and J by 4 bases, leaving 11 bases between them. As DNA, the CDR3 is TGTGCCAGTAGTATAGGAATAGCGCAATACAATGAGCAGTTCTTC. As protein: CASSIGIAQYNEQFF.

This clone was seen ten or more times. The chain uses TRBV6-1 and TRBJ2-3, with TRBD2 as a possible D gene (6 bases). Germline lookup yields CDR1 MNHNS and CDR2 SASEGT. There are 13 residues in the CDR3. V gave up 6 bases and J gave up 6 bases, with 13 bases separating them. Written as DNA, the CDR3 is TGTGCCAGCAGGGGAGGTACCAGGGATACGCAGTATTTT. It is translated as CASRGGTRDTQYF.

About this clone: The junction departs from germline at one end; a sequencing error may be responsible. The rearrangement links TRBV3-1 to TRBJ2-6; D call uncertain. Germline CDR1 and CDR2: LGHDT and YNNKEL (reference sequence). This CDR3 has 16 residues. The CDR3 nucleotides read TGTGCCAGCAGCCAATATCCGGGCTCTGGGCCCAACGTCCTGACTTTC. Its protein is CASSQYPGSGPNVLTF.

The table lists this clone with many counts. J is TRBJ2-2 and V is TRBV11-2, with TRBD1 identical over 8 bases. This CDR3 has 15 residues. J was trimmed by 5 bases and V by 4 bases; bases with no gene match: 6. The germline V gene encodes CDR1 SGHAT and CDR2 FQNNGV. CDR3 residues: CASSSIRGQTGELFF. In DNA form, the CDR3 reads TGTGCCAGCAGCTCCATCAGGGGGCAGACCGGGGAGCTGTTTTTT.

This clone was counted a few times. A much larger clone sits a single nucleotide away, making a read error possible. J is TRBJ2-6 and V is TRBV3-1; D may be TRBD2 (6 bases). The CDR3 totals 15 residues. Germline V gene data show CDR1 as LGHDT and CDR2 as YNNKEL (reference sequence). The CDR3 loop reads CAGSQAGTPPNVLTF. The CDR3 coding sequence is TGTGCCGGCAGCCAAGCCGGGACTCCCCCCAACGTCCTGACTTTC.

A word on this clone: One end of the junction does not line up with germline, which may come from a read error. This chain uses TRBV30 with TRBJ2-2; D is undetermined. This CDR3 spans 14 amino acids. The germline V gene encodes CDR1 GTSNPN and CDR2 SVGIG (reference sequence). CDR3 in amino acids: CAWSRVVNTGELFF. The CDR3 coding sequence is TGTGCCTGGAGTAGAGTGGTGAACACCGGTGAGCTGTTTTTT.

This CDR3 reads CASTPLGLIYEQYF. The CDR3 DNA is TGTGCCAGCACCCCCCTGGGGCTTATCTACGAGCAGTACTTC. The chain links TRBV11-2 to TRBJ2-7, with D tentatively TRBD1 (5 bases). The V and J ends lost 7 bases and 3 bases respectively, with 16 bases between them. In germline, CDR1 is SGHAT, CDR2 FQNNGV. This CDR3 comprises 14 residues.

This sequence joins TRBV5-1 and TRBJ2-3; D remains unclear. The CDR3 has 13 amino acids. Germline values: CDR1 SGHRS, CDR2 YFSETQ. Trimming removed 1 base from V and 4 bases from J, with 7 bases in between. CDR3: CASSLSSADTQYF. The CDR3 DNA reads TGCGCCAGCAGCTTGAGTAGTGCAGATACGCAGTATTTT.

This clone was recorded at least ten times. The sample holds other DNA sequences that translate to the same CDR3. J is TRBJ2-1 and V is TRBV4-2, with 10 nucleotides matching TRBD2. The CDR3 spans 14 residues. V trimming: 11 bases; J trimming: 5 bases; junction bases outside the gene matches: 9. Germline V gene data show CDR1 as LGHNA and CDR2 as YNFKEQ. CDR3 amino acids: CAGGSGRGDNEQFF. The CDR3 DNA sequence: TGTGCCGGAGGGAGCGGGAGGGGAGACAATGAGCAGTTCTTC.

This clone was detected only a few times. This sequence joins TRBV25-1 and TRBJ2-2; D is possibly TRBD2 (6 bases). The V gene lost 4 bases and the J gene lost 4 bases, with 22 bases spanning the gap. The CDR3 is 18 amino acids. The germline V gene has CDR1 MGHDK and CDR2 SYGVNS. For the CDR3, the DNA is TGTGCCAGCAGTGCACCCACCGGAGGGCAGGGATCCACCGGGGAGCTGTTTTTT. It codes for CASSAPTGGQGSTGELFF.

As regards this clone: A much larger clone differs by one base, so this may be a read error. The chain couples TRBV15 to TRBJ1-2; D is unresolved. The CDR3 spans 15 residues. Germline CDR1 reads LNHNV; CDR2 reads YYDKDF (reference sequence). Trimming pared 5 bases from V and 8 bases from J, leaving 21 bases between. CDR3 residues: CATSGQTTYRLGYTF. CDR3 coding DNA: TGTGCCACCAGCGGGCAGACGACGTATAGATTGGGCTACACCTTC.

For this clone: Since a much larger clone is just one base distant, this may be a read error. The CDR3 coding sequence is TGCAGCGTTGAACGCGGCCTCAATGAGCAGTTCTTC. Protein sequence: CSVERGLNEQFF. V gene TRBV29-1 combines with J gene TRBJ2-1, with unresolved D. Trimming removed 2 bases at V and 6 bases at J, with 8 bases between. CDR1 is SQVTM and CDR2 is ANQGSEA in the germline V gene. The CDR3 sequence is 12 residues long.